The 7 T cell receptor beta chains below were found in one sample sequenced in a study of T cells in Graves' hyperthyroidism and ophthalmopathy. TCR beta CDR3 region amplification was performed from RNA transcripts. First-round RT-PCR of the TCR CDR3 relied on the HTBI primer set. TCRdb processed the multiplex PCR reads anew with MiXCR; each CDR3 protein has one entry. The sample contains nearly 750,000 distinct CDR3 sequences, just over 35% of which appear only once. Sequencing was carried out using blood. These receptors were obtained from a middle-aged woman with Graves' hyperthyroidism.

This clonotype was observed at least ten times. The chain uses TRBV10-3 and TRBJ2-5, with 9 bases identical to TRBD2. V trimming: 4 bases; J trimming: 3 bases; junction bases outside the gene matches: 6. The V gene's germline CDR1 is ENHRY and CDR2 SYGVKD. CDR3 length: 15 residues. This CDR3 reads CAISVGGGAEETQYF. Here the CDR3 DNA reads TGTGCCATCAGTGTTGGCGGGGGGGCGGAAGAGACCCAGTACTTC.

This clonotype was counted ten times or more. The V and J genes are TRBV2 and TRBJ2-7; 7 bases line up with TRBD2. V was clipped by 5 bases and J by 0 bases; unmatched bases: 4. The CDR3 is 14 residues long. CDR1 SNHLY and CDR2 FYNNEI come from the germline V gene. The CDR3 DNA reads TGTGCCAGCAGTTCCGGGACTAACTCCTACGAGCAGTACTTC. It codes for CASSSGTNSYEQYF.

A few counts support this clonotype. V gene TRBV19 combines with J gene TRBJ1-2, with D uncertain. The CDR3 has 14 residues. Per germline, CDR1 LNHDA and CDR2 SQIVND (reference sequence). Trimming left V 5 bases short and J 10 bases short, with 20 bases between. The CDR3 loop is CASSLLPELWDYTF. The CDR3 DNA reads TGTGCCAGTAGTCTGCTCCCGGAGCTATGGGACTACACCTTC.

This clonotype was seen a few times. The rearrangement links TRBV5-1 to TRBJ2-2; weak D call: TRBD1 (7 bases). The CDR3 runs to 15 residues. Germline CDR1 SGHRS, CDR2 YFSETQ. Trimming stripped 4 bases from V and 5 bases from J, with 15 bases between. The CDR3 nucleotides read TGCGCCAGCAGCCAAGAGACAGGGAGGACCGGGGAGCTGTTTTTT. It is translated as CASSQETGRTGELFF.

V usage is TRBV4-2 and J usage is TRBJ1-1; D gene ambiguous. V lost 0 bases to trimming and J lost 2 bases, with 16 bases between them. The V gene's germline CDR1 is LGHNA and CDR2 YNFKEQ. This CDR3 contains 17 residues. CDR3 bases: TGTGCCAGCAGCCAAGAGGTAGGCGCTGGACTTAACACTGAAGCTTTCTTT. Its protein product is CASSQEVGAGLNTEAFF.

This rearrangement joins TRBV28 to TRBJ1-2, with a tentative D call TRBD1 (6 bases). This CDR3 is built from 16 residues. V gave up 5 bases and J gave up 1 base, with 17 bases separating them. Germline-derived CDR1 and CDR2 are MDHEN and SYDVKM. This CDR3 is CASSPTGTYINYGYTF. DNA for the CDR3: TGTGCCAGCAGTCCAACGGGGACATATATTAACTATGGCTACACCTTC.

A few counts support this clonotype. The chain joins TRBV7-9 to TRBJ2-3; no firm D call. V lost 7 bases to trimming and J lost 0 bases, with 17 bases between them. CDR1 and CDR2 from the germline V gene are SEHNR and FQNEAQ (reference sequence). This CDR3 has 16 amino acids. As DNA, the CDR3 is TGTGCCAGCACATCTTCCCGGTCCCTTAGCACAGATACGCAGTATTTT. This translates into CASTSSRSLSTDTQYF.